The present T cell receptor (beta chain) was sequenced within a study of regulatory T cells in long-lasting Graves disease. Building of the TCR beta libraries involved iRepertoire HTBI primers and Arm-PCR of CDR3 regions. TCRdb re-derived calls from the multiplex PCR reads in MiXCR, one entry per CDR3 protein. The data show 400,000 to 650,000 distinct CDR3 sequences, with around 16% seen just once and 20% to 25% held by the top ten. V gave up 5 bases and J gave up 0 bases; unmatched junction bases: 10. CDR3 size: 16 residues. Germline CDR1 reads MNHEY; CDR2 reads SVGEGT. Indicated time point: newly diagnosed GD, antithyroid drugs for less than 3 months. Preparation of the TCR library used RNA extracted from PBMCs. The same data also went into a second study, on T cells in Graves' hyperthyroidism and ophthalmopathy.

The material sequenced was peripheral blood mononuclear cells (PBMCs), taken at new diagnosis, from a patient treated with antithyroid drugs. The receptor's source is a middle-aged woman with Graves disease. V is TRBV6-2 or TRBV6-3 and J is TRBJ2-7, with 7 bases identical to TRBD2. CDR3 nucleotide sequence: TGTGCCAGCAGTGATTTAAGCGGGGAAAACTCCTACGAGCAGTACTTC. It specifies CASSDLSGENSYEQYF.